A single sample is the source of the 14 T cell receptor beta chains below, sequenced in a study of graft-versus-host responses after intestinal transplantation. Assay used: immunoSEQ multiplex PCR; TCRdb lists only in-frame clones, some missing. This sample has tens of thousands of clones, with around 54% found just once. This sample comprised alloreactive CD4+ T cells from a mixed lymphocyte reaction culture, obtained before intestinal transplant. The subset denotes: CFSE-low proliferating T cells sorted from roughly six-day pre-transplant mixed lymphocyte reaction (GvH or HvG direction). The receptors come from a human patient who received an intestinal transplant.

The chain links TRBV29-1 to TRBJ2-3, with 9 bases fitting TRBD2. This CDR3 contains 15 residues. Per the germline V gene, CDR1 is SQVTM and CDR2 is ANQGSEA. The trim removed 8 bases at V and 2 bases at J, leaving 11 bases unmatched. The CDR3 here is CSSTRLAGPTDTQYF. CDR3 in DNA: TGCAGCTCTACGCGGCTAGCGGGGCCCACAGATACGCAGTATTTT.

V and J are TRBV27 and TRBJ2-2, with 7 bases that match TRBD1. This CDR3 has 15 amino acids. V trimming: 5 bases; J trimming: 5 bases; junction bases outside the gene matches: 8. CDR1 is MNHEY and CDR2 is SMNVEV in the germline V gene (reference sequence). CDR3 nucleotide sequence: TGTGCCAGCAGTCCGACAGGGAAAGTGACCGGGGAGCTGTTTTTT. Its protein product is CASSPTGKVTGELFF.

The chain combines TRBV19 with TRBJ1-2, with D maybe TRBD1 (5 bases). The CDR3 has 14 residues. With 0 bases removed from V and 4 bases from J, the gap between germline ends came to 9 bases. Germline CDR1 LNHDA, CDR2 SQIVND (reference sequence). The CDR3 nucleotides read TGTGCCAGTAGTATAGATAGGGGCGGCTATGGCTACACCTTC. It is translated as CASSIDRGGYGYTF.

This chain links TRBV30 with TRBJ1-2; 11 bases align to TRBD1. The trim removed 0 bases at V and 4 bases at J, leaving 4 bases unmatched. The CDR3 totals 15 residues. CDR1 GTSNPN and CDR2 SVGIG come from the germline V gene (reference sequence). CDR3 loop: CAWSVRDRGTYGYTF. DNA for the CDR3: TGTGCCTGGAGTGTCCGGGACAGGGGGACCTATGGCTACACCTTC. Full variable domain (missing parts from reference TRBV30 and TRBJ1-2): SQTIHQWPATLVQPVGSPLSLECTVEGTSNPNLYWYRQAAGRGLQLLFYSVGIGQISSEVPQNLSASRPQDRQFILSSKKLLLSDSGFYLCAWSVRDRGTYGYTFGSGTRLTVV.

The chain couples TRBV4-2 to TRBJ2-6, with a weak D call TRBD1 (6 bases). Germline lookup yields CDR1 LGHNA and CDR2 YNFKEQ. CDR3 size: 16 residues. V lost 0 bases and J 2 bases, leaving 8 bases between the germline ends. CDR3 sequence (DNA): TGTGCCAGCAGCCAAGAGAGGGGGACTGGGGCCAACGTCCTGACTTTC. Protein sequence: CASSQERGTGANVLTF.

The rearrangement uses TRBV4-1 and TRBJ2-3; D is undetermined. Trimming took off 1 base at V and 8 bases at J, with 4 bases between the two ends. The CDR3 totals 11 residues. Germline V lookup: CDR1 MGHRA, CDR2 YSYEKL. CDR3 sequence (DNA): TGCGCCAGCAGCCAAGCCGGTACGCAGTATTTT. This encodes CASSQAGTQYF.

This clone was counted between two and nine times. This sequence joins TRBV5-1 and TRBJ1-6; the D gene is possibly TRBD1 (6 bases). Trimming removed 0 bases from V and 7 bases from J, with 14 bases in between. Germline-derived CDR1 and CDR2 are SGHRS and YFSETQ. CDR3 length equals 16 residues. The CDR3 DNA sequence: TGCGCCAGCAGCTTGGACAGGGCCTCAGGAAATTCACCCCTCCACTTT. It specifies CASSLDRASGNSPLHF.

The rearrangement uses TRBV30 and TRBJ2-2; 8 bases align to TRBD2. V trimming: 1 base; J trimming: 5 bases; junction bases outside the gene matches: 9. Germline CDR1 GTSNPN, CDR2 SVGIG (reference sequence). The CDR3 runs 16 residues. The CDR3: CAWSGPGGPLTGELFF. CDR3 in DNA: TGTGCCTGGAGTGGGCCGGGAGGGCCCCTTACCGGGGAGCTGTTTTTT.

In DNA, the CDR3 is TGTGCCACCAGCAGGAGGGACAACCAGAACACTGAAGCTTTCTTT. Its protein is CATSRRDNQNTEAFF. This sequence joins TRBV15 and TRBJ1-1, with D possibly matching TRBD1 (6 bases). V was cut by 3 bases and J by 1 base, with 12 bases left in between. Germline values: CDR1 LNHNV, CDR2 YYDKDF (reference sequence). This CDR3 has 15 amino acids.

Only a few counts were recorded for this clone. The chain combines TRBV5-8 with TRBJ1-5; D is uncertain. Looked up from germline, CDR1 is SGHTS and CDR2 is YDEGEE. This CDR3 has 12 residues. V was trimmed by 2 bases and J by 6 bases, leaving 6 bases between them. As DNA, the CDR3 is TGTGCCAGCAGCTTCAGAGGTCAGCCCCAGCATTTT. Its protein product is CASSFRGQPQHF.

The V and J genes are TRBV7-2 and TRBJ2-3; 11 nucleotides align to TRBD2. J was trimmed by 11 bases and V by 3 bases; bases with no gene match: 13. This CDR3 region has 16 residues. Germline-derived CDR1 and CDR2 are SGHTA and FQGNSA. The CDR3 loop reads CASSFLAGGVVLGQYF. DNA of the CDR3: TGTGCCAGCAGCTTTCTAGCGGGGGGCGTGGTTTTGGGGCAGTATTTT.

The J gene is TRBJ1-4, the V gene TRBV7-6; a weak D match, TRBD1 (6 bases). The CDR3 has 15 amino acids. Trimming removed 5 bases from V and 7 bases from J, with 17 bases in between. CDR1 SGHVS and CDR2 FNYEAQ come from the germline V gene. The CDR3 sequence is CASSRNGGAFEKLFF. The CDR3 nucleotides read TGTGCCAGCAGCCGGAATGGGGGGGCCTTTGAAAAACTGTTTTTT.

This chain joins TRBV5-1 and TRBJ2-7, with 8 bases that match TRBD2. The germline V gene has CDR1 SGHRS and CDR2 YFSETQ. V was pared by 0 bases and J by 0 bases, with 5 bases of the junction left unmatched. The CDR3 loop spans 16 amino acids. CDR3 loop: CASSLDKLAASYEQYF. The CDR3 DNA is TGCGCCAGCAGCTTGGACAAACTAGCGGCCTCCTACGAGCAGTACTTC. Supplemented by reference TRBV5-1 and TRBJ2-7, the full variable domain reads KAGVTQTPRYLIKTRGQQVTLSCSPISGHRSVSWYQQTPGQGLQFLFEYFSETQRNKGNFPGRFSGRQFSNSRSEMNVSTLELGDSALYLCASSLDKLAASYEQYFGPGTRLTVT.

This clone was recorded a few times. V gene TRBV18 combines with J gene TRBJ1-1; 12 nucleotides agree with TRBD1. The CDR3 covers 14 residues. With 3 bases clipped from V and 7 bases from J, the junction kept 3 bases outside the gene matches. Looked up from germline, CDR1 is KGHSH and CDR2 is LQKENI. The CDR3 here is CASSPGQGAGEAFF. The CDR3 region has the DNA TGTGCCAGCTCACCGGGACAGGGGGCTGGTGAAGCTTTCTTT.